This T cell receptor (beta chain) comes out of a study of cytomegalovirus exposure and HLA in healthy donors. In the study overall: Findings of an earlier analysis included 117 million unique TCR beta sequences from roughly 200 million T cells.

In its sample, this clone was seen once. No antigen is known for it. Primers for the PCR totalled 60 Vbeta and 13 Jbeta. TCRdb's copy holds only in-frame clones and misses some; the assay was immunoSEQ multiplex PCR. This table holds 100,000 to 150,000 clones, around 80% found once. General study findings and limits: In a later analysis, V- and J-gene trimming of beta chains associated with a DCLRE1C missense variant, replicated independently.

V shed 4 bases and J shed 4 bases, with 11 bases lying between them. This CDR3 spans 13 amino acids. Germline lookup yields CDR1 SGHDT and CDR2 YYEEEE. Though nominally healthy at sampling, donors likely had unrecorded immune exposures. The rearrangement joins TRBV5-6 to TRBJ1-1; D may be TRBD1 (6 bases). Specimen: PBMCs. This clonotype originated in a boy under 10 years old in good health and CMV-seronegative. CDR3 residues: CASSLGGRTEAFF. CDR3 DNA: TGTGCCAGCAGCCTAGGGGGACGCACTGAAGCTTTCTTT.